Following are 25 T cell receptor beta chains from one sample sequenced in a study of blood T cell repertoires in COVID-19. The method was immunoSEQ multiplex PCR; TCRdb's version includes in-frame clones alone and lacks a portion of them. Of roughly 200,000 clones listed, less than 90% are singletons. The source material was peripheral blood. These receptor sequences come from a human donor in a cohort sampled during active COVID-19.

The chain employs TRBV2 and TRBJ2-3; TRBD2 aligns across 8 bases. The CDR3 spans 15 residues. V gave up 4 bases and J gave up 2 bases; unmatched junction bases: 5. Germline V CDR1 and CDR2: SNHLY, FYNNEI. The CDR3 sequence: CASSAGRGATDTQYF. DNA of the CDR3: TGTGCCAGCAGTGCCGGGCGGGGGGCCACAGATACGCAGTATTTT.

The chain is built from TRBV27 and TRBJ2-1, with TRBD2 identical over 14 bases. CDR3 length: 14 amino acids. Per germline, CDR1 MNHEY and CDR2 SMNVEV (reference sequence). The junction had 6 bases not matched to a gene; V was cut back by 5 bases and J by 12 bases. CDR3 nucleotide sequence: TGTGCCAGCAGTCCCGGACTAGCGGGGGGCCGGCAGTTCTTC. Translated: CASSPGLAGGRQFF.

The rearrangement uses TRBV24-1 and TRBJ1-2; D possibly corresponds to TRBD1 (6 bases). Per the germline V gene, CDR1 is KGHDR and CDR2 is SFDVKD. This CDR3 spans 14 amino acids. V dropped 4 bases and J dropped 0 bases, with 8 bases sitting between them. This CDR3 reads CATSDWTANYGYTF. The CDR3 nucleotides are TGTGCCACCAGTGACTGGACAGCTAACTATGGCTACACCTTC.

The V and J genes are TRBV7-9 and TRBJ2-3; 10 bases are a match to TRBD2. This CDR3 has 14 amino acids. Germline loops: CDR1 SEHNR, CDR2 FQNEAQ (reference sequence). Losses at the gene ends were 8 bases for V and 2 bases for J; bases not matched to a gene: 4. Here the CDR3 DNA reads TGTGCCAGCCAGACTAGCGGGCTCACAGATACGCAGTATTTT. Amino acid sequence: CASQTSGLTDTQYF.

J is TRBJ1-6 and V is TRBV14; D call uncertain. The CDR3 is 15 amino acids. The germline V gene encodes CDR1 SGHDN and CDR2 FVKESK. Trimming took 3 bases from V and 6 from J, leaving 12 bases between them. The CDR3 reads CASSQPGGLNSPLHF. CDR3 in DNA: TGTGCCAGCAGCCAGCCGGGCGGGCTTAATTCACCCCTCCACTTT. Complete variable domain (other parts from reference TRBV14 and TRBJ1-6): EAGVTQFPSHSVIEKGQTVTLRCDPISGHDNLYWYRRVMGKEIKFLLHFVKESKQDESGMPNNRFLAERTGGTYSTLKVQPAELEDSGVYFCASSQPGGLNSPLHFGNGTRLTVT.

This clone was seen once. CDR3 loop: CASSEFARSTDTQYF. The CDR3 DNA reads TGTGCCAGCAGTGAATTTGCCAGGTCCACAGATACGCAGTATTTT. V is TRBV6-1 and J is TRBJ2-3; D unclear. CDR1 is MNHNS, CDR2 SASEGT, per germline. The CDR3 length is 15 residues. Trimming stripped 2 bases from V and 2 bases from J, with 11 bases between.

The chain recombines TRBV7-2 with TRBJ2-7; tentatively, D is TRBD1 (6 bases). The CDR3 totals 14 residues. The germline V and J ends were trimmed by 1 base and 4 bases, with 11 bases remaining between them. Germline CDR1 SGHTA, CDR2 FQGNSA. CDR3 sequence: CASSLGRGSYEQYV. The CDR3 bases are TGTGCCAGCAGCTTAGGCAGGGGAAGTTACGAGCAGTACGTC.

V gene TRBV18 combines with J gene TRBJ1-1; D not resolved. V dropped 6 bases and J dropped 4 bases, with 15 bases sitting between them. This CDR3 is built from 14 residues. The germline V gene encodes CDR1 KGHSH and CDR2 LQKENI. The CDR3 reads CASSTTERATEAFF. The DNA for the CDR3 is TGTGCCAGCTCTACGACGGAGCGGGCCACTGAAGCTTTCTTT.

V and J are TRBV19 and TRBJ1-1, with D perhaps TRBD1 (6 bases). CDR3 size: 14 residues. The germline V gene encodes CDR1 LNHDA and CDR2 SQIVND (reference sequence). V lost 5 bases to trimming and J lost 7 bases, with 17 bases between them. The chain's CDR3 is CASSDPGHMYEAFF. In DNA, the CDR3 is TGTGCCAGTAGTGATCCGGGACACATGTATGAAGCTTTCTTT.

The rearrangement uses TRBV7-2 and TRBJ1-1; 8 bases fit TRBD1. Germline V gives CDR1 SGHTA, CDR2 FQGNSA. With 4 bases clipped from V and 7 bases from J, the junction kept 5 bases outside the gene matches. The CDR3 length is 13 residues. The CDR3 here is CASSSDRAYEAFF. In nucleotides, the CDR3 is TGTGCCAGCAGCTCGGACAGGGCCTATGAAGCTTTCTTT.

J is TRBJ2-2 and V is TRBV6-1; D may be TRBD1 (5 bases). This CDR3 has 17 amino acids. Looked up from germline, CDR1 is MNHNS and CDR2 is SASEGT. V lost 5 bases and J 6 bases, leaving 22 bases between the germline ends. In nucleotides, the CDR3 is TGTGCCAGCAGTAAAGAACCTCAGGGCTTCGTGGCCGGGGAGCTGTTTTTT. It yields the protein CASSKEPQGFVAGELFF.

V gene TRBV7-9 combines with J gene TRBJ2-7, with D hard to call. Germline assignment: CDR1 SEHNR and CDR2 FQNEAQ (reference sequence). Trimming pared 5 bases from V and 3 bases from J, leaving 11 bases between. The CDR3 is 13 amino acids. CDR3 nucleotides: TGTGCCAGCAGCCTAGGTCATTTCTACGAGCAGTACTTC. Translation: CASSLGHFYEQYF.

This clone came up a few times. The chain carries TRBV27 and TRBJ2-2, with 8 bases fitting TRBD1. Unmatched junction bases numbered 10, after V lost 6 bases and J lost 4 bases. Germline V gives CDR1 MNHEY, CDR2 SMNVEV (reference sequence). The CDR3 has 16 residues. The CDR3 DNA sequence: TGTGCCAGCAGCAGGAGACAGGGGTCCGTCACCGGGGAGCTGTTTTTT. Translating it yields CASSRRQGSVTGELFF.

V and J are TRBV5-1 and TRBJ2-1; D gene unclear. V was trimmed by 0 bases and J by 0 bases, leaving 13 bases between them. The CDR3 is 17 residues long. Germline V gives CDR1 SGHRS, CDR2 YFSETQ. In nucleotides, the CDR3 is TGCGCCAGCAGCTTGGGGTCAGATTCTTACTCCTACAATGAGCAGTTCTTC. Residues: CASSLGSDSYSYNEQFF.

The chain links TRBV24-1 to TRBJ2-1, with TRBD2 as a possible D gene (6 bases). Germline assignment: CDR1 KGHDR and CDR2 SFDVKD. This CDR3 is built from 18 residues. Trimming removed 4 bases at V and 0 bases at J, with 18 bases between. CDR3 in amino acids: CATSDPSGLTSSYNEQFF. In nucleotides, the CDR3 is TGTGCCACCAGTGACCCCAGCGGGCTAACTAGCTCCTACAATGAGCAGTTCTTC.

The V call is TRBV19, the J call TRBJ1-5, with D unclear. Germline V gene lookup returns CDR1 LNHDA and CDR2 SQIVND (reference sequence). CDR3 length: 13 residues. With 5 bases removed from V and 5 bases from J, the gap between germline ends came to 10 bases. CDR3 sequence (DNA): TGTGCCAGTAGTTGGGCGCGTGATCAGCCCCAGCATTTT. It yields the protein CASSWARDQPQHF.

The J gene is TRBJ1-5, the V gene TRBV6-1, with D perhaps matching TRBD1 (6 bases). Trimming took off 0 bases at V and 4 bases at J, with 16 bases between the two ends. CDR3 length: 17 amino acids. Germline lookup yields CDR1 MNHNS and CDR2 SASEGT. The CDR3 nucleotides read TGTGCCAGCAGTGAAGCGAACTGGGGGCCGACAAATCAGCCCCAGCATTTT. Translating it yields CASSEANWGPTNQPQHF.

V gene TRBV15 combines with J gene TRBJ1-4; 7 bases agree with TRBD1. Germline CDR1 LNHNV, CDR2 YYDKDF (reference sequence). This CDR3 is built from 15 residues. After removal of 4 bases from V and 5 bases from J, the junction contained 7 bases not matched to a gene. DNA for the CDR3: TGTGCCACCAGCAACCGACAGGGAGCGAATGAAAAACTGTTTTTT. It translates to CATSNRQGANEKLFF.

The CDR3 spells CASSSVPETEQFF. CDR3 coding DNA: TGTGCCAGCAGCTCGGTCCCCGAGACTGAACAGTTCTTC. The chain joins TRBV7-2 to TRBJ2-1; D remains ambiguous. V lost 4 bases and J 13 bases, leaving 17 bases between the germline ends. The germline CDR1 and CDR2 sequences are SGHTA and FQGNSA. The CDR3 is 13 residues long. The complete variable domain, with remaining parts taken from reference TRBV7-2 and TRBJ2-1, reads GAGVSQSPSNKVTEKGKDVELRCDPISGHTALYWYRQSLGQGLEFLIYFQGNSAPDKSGLPSDRFSAERTGGSVSTLTIQRTQQEDSAVYLCASSSVPETEQFFGPGTRLTVL.

The sample holds one count of this clone. J is TRBJ2-5 and V is TRBV4-1; D is possibly TRBD1 (6 bases). V was pared by 1 base and J by 4 bases, with 13 bases between. CDR1 and CDR2 (germline): MGHRA, YSYEKL. This CDR3 has 15 amino acids. This CDR3 is CASSQVAGAGETQYF. The CDR3 region has the DNA TGCGCCAGCAGCCAAGTTGCAGGGGCGGGAGAGACCCAGTACTTC.

The V gene is TRBV19, the J gene TRBJ1-5; D is ambiguous. Germline lookup yields CDR1 LNHDA and CDR2 SQIVND (reference sequence). The ends were cut back, 6 bases at V and 5 bases at J, with 17 bases in the middle. The CDR3 is 15 amino acids. The CDR3 coding sequence is TGTGCCAGTAGAGTGGACGCCGAGGGCTATCAGCCCCAGCATTTT. Protein: CASRVDAEGYQPQHF.

The chain combines TRBV28 with TRBJ2-3, with 7 bases that match TRBD1. This CDR3 region has 13 residues. Germline V gives CDR1 MDHEN, CDR2 SYDVKM. Unmatched junction bases numbered 1, after V lost 4 bases and J lost 3 bases. The CDR3 bases are TGTGCCAGCAGTTCAGGGGGTACAGATACGCAGTATTTT. It yields the protein CASSSGGTDTQYF. Complete variable domain (other parts from reference TRBV28 and TRBJ2-3): DVKVTQSSRYLVKRTGEKVFLECVQDMDHENMFWYRQDPGLGLRLIYFSYDVKMKEKGDIPEGYSVSREKKERFSLILESASTNQTSMYLCASSSGGTDTQYFGPGTRLTVL.

V is TRBV28 and J is TRBJ1-2; D is unclear. V lost 3 bases and J 6 bases, leaving 11 bases between the germline ends. Germline V gene data show CDR1 as MDHEN and CDR2 as SYDVKM. The CDR3 runs 13 residues. This CDR3 is CASSFLSGDGYTF. The CDR3, as DNA: TGTGCCAGCAGTTTTTTATCCGGAGATGGCTACACCTTC.

This clone showed up just a few times. The V call is TRBV24-1, the J call TRBJ2-5; no firm D call. Trimming removed 5 bases from V and 2 bases from J, with 8 bases in between. This CDR3 is 13 amino acids long. The germline gives CDR1 KGHDR, CDR2 SFDVKD. This CDR3 is CATSGPLQETQYF. As DNA, the CDR3 is TGTGCCACCAGTGGGCCTCTGCAAGAGACCCAGTACTTC.

This clone was seen only once. The V gene is TRBV6-6, the J gene TRBJ2-2; 8 bases are shared with TRBD2. This CDR3 contains 13 residues. Trimming removed 10 bases from V and 6 bases from J; junction bases left unmatched: 7. CDR1 and CDR2 (germline): MNHNY, SVGAGI (reference sequence). Here the CDR3 DNA reads TGTGCCATCGTCGGGGGGGCCCCCGGGGAGCTGTTTTTT. Translating it yields CAIVGGAPGELFF.